One sample yielded the 9 T cell receptor beta chains listed below, sequenced in a study of technical replicates of blood from several donors. The method was immunoSEQ multiplex PCR; TCRdb's version includes in-frame clones alone and lacks a portion of them. The repertoire has about 88,000 clones, around 95% of them found once; the top ten carry around 0.3%. Specimen: T cells isolated from PBMCs. The origin of the receptors is a human donor in good health.

The V call is TRBV5-6, the J call TRBJ2-3; D perhaps matches TRBD2 (6 bases). Germline V gives CDR1 SGHDT, CDR2 YYEEEE. The CDR3 runs to 13 residues. V was cut by 4 bases and J by 4 bases, with 10 bases left in between. In nucleotides, the CDR3 is TGTGCCAGCAGCGGGCTAGCGCCAGATACGCAGTATTTT. This gives the protein CASSGLAPDTQYF.

The chain uses TRBV2 and TRBJ2-7, with TRBD1 matching over 7 bases. Germline V gene sequence: CDR1 SNHLY, CDR2 FYNNEI. The V segment lost 8 bases and the J segment 1 base; nucleotides outside the gene matches: 2. The CDR3 has 12 amino acids. CDR3 in DNA: TGTGCCAGCTTCAGGGGGTCCTACGAGCAGTACTTC. The encoded protein is CASFRGSYEQYF.

This chain joins TRBV2 and TRBJ2-7, with D perhaps matching TRBD2 (6 bases). This CDR3 contains 13 residues. Between the trimmed V and J ends, which lost 8 bases and 6 bases, there was a span of 17 bases. Germline values: CDR1 SNHLY, CDR2 FYNNEI. The CDR3 loop is CASGGTGAREQYF. Written as DNA, the CDR3 is TGTGCCAGCGGAGGGACCGGAGCCCGCGAGCAGTACTTC.

This chain uses TRBV6-6 with TRBJ1-4, with D uncertain. V shed 0 bases and J shed 7 bases, with 6 bases lying between them. Germline V CDR1 and CDR2: MNHNY, SVGAGI (reference sequence). The CDR3 sequence is 13 residues long. In nucleotides, the CDR3 is TGTGCCAGCAGTTACTCTTCGGGTGAAAAACTGTTTTTT. Translated: CASSYSSGEKLFF.

V gene TRBV7-9 combines with J gene TRBJ2-7; D perhaps matches TRBD1 (5 bases). Deletions cut 1 base from V and 0 bases from J, with 10 bases between. The CDR3 runs to 15 residues. Germline CDR1 reads SEHNR; CDR2 reads FQNEAQ (reference sequence). CDR3 sequence: CASSLVPDSSYEQYF. CDR3 coding DNA: TGTGCCAGCAGCTTAGTCCCAGACAGCTCCTACGAGCAGTACTTC.

The chain links TRBV5-6 to TRBJ1-1; the match to TRBD1 covers 7 bases. The V gene's germline CDR1 is SGHDT and CDR2 YYEEEE. Trimming removed 1 base from V and 0 bases from J; junction bases left unmatched: 3. This CDR3 is 15 amino acids long. This CDR3 reads CASSLTGEVNTEAFF. The DNA for the CDR3 is TGTGCCAGCAGCTTGACAGGGGAGGTGAACACTGAAGCTTTCTTT.

The chain's CDR3 is CASSPFPGEQYF. CDR3 nucleotide sequence: TGTGCCAGCAGTCCCTTCCCGGGGGAGCAGTACTTC. The chain recombines TRBV5-4 with TRBJ2-7; a weak D match, TRBD2 (5 bases). Germline loops: CDR1 SGHNT, CDR2 YYREEE (reference sequence). The CDR3 sequence is 12 residues long. V shed 5 bases and J shed 7 bases, with 13 bases lying between them.

This sequence joins TRBV30 and TRBJ1-5; D possibly corresponds to TRBD1 (5 bases). The ends were cut back, 2 bases at V and 7 bases at J, with 9 bases in the middle. The CDR3 has 12 amino acids. Germline CDR1 and CDR2: GTSNPN and SVGIG (reference sequence). The CDR3 DNA reads as TGTGCCTGGAGTCCAGGGCAACAGCCCCAGCATTTT. Translation: CAWSPGQQPQHF.

In its sample, this clone was seen once. The J gene is TRBJ2-1, the V gene TRBV7-9; 8 bases map to TRBD1. Trimming removed 5 bases from V and 15 bases from J; junction bases left unmatched: 6. The CDR3 contains 11 residues. CDR1 and CDR2 from the germline V gene are SEHNR and FQNEAQ (reference sequence). The CDR3 loop reads CASSRGQGRFF. CDR3 DNA sequence: TGTGCCAGCAGCCGAGGACAGGGAAGGTTCTTC.